A selection of T cell receptor beta chains follows, all from one sample in a study of T cell responses to AZD1222 COVID-19 vaccine. Profiling relied on immunoSEQ multiplex PCR, and the TCRdb table lists in-frame clones only, not all of them. The repertoire holds roughly 93,000 clones, approximately 90% seen once, with over 4% in the top ten. The sample in question was peripheral blood, obtained 28 days after the second AZD1222 dose. The receptors derive from an adult who received the AZD1222 COVID-19 vaccine. Both conserved end residues are part of each CDR3. Each record gives: J gene, clone size, D gene, V gene, CDR3 DNA, CDR3 protein. The D gene is left open where the match is weak. Size values are once, few and many counts, or a class for expanded clones, and some rows have none.

>TRBJ1-5|once|.|TRBV21-1
TGTGCCAGCAGCAAAGCCAGGACAGGGGGAGTCTGGAGCAATCAGCCCCAGCATTTT
CASSKARTGGVWSNQPQHF
>TRBJ2-5|.|.|TRBV7-7
TGTGCTAGCAGTAAGAGCCCGGAGATAGAAGAGACCCAGTACTTC
CASSKSPEIEETQYF
>TRBJ1-4|.|.|TRBV14
TGTGCCAGCAGCCGAGTCGAGCGAAATGAAAAACTGTTTTTT
CASSRVERNEKLFF
>TRBJ2-6|.|.|TRBV5-4
TGTGCCAGCAGCTTGGGGGGCTCCATCTCTGGGGCCAACGTCCTGACTTTC
CASSLGGSISGANVLTF
>TRBJ2-2|.|TRBD1|TRBV11-3
TGTGCCAGCAGCTTACCGGGACAGGGGACCGGGGAGCTGTTTTTT
CASSLPGQGTGELFF
>TRBJ2-2|.|.|TRBV19
TGTGCTAGTACGGGGGACACCGGGGAGCTGTTTTTT
CASTGDTGELFF
>TRBJ2-5|.|TRBD1|TRBV20-1
TGCAGTGCTAGTCCTCGGACAGGGCAAGAGACCCAGTACTTC
CSASPRTGQETQYF
>TRBJ1-1|.|.|TRBV5-5
TGTGCCAGCAGCTTGGCGGGTGCATTGAACACTGAAGCTTTCTTT
CASSLAGALNTEAFF
>TRBJ1-2|.|.|TRBV7-2
TGTGCCAGCAGCCCGGGACCATATGGCTACACCTTC
CASSPGPYGYTF
>TRBJ2-5|once|.|TRBV7-8
TGTGCCAGCAGCCGACACATGCAGGGTTATCAAGAGACCCAGTACTTC
CASSRHMQGYQETQYF
>TRBJ1-4|.|TRBD1|TRBV27
TGTGCCAGCAGCTCCGGGACAGGGTACGGAAAACTGTTTTTT
CASSSGTGYGKLFF
>TRBJ2-7|.|TRBD1|TRBV7-9
TGTGCCAGCAGCTCTGGACAGGGCCTGGCGGAGCAGTACTTC
CASSSGQGLAEQYF
>TRBJ1-5|.|TRBD1|TRBV19
TGTGCCACCGCCGTAGATCAGGGGGGCAATCAGCCCCAGCATTTT
CATAVDQGGNQPQHF
>TRBJ2-6|once|.|TRBV14
TGTGCCAGCAGCCCCTCTGGGGCCAACGTCCTGACTTTC
CASSPSGANVLTF